This TCR beta chain was documented in a study of breast tumors, draining lymph nodes, adjacent tissues. Study observations and caveats: Tumor repertoires ranked between lymph nodes and nontumor tissue in diversity, with V and J gene preferences. The data were judged consistent with most tumor T cells coming from lymph node and expanding in tumor.

As concerns this clonotype: The target antigen is unknown. A read error may produce the germline difference seen at one junction end.

CDR3 length equals 17 residues. Germline V gene data show CDR1 as SSHAT and CDR2 as FNYEAQ (reference sequence). TCRdb redid the calling of the multiplex PCR reads with MiXCR, one entry per CDR3 protein. The sample holds about 35,000 distinct CDR3 sequences, roughly 36% seen once. The clonotype comes from a female donor with breast cancer. Some clones in this sample may be carry-over from other donors' samples. Sequenced input: breast tumor tissue. This sequence joins TRBV7-7 and TRBJ2-2, with a weak D call TRBD2 (6 bases). The CDR3 spells CASSSIAIRGYTGELFF. CDR3 nucleotide sequence: TGTGCTAGCAGCTCGATCGCAATTCGGGGGTACACCGGGGAGCTGTTTTTT.